Listed here are 22 T cell receptor beta chains from one sample, sequenced in a study of graft-versus-host responses after intestinal transplantation. Plating of some 200,000 CFSE-labeled responder cells was done together with some 200,000 irradiated, violet-dye-labeled stimulator cells. TCRdb's table, derived via immunoSEQ multiplex PCR, lists solely in-frame clones and lacks some. The table records 8,500 to 11,000 clones, roughly 34% of them present only once. Source: alloreactive CD8+ T cells from a mixed lymphocyte reaction culture, taken before intestinal transplant. Indicated subset: CFSE-low proliferating T cells sorted from roughly 6-day pre-transplant mixed lymphocyte reaction (GvH or HvG direction). These receptors were collected from a human patient who received an intestinal transplant.

Judged by abundance, this clone is medium-sized (0.01 to 0.1%). This chain connects TRBV18 to TRBJ1-4, with D possibly TRBD1 on 5 matching bases. The CDR3 consists of 14 residues. V was shortened by 6 bases and J by 8 bases, with 16 bases between the two germline ends. Germline V gives CDR1 KGHSH, CDR2 LQKENI. The CDR3 bases are TGTGCCAGCTCCCCCACCAGGGAGGGGGAAAAACTGTTTTTT. Amino acid sequence: CASSPTREGEKLFF. Looking up the rest from reference TRBV18 and TRBJ1-4 gives the full variable domain: NAGVMQNPRHLVRRRGQEARLRCSPMKGHSHVYWYRQLPEEGLKFMVYLQKENIIDESGMPKERFSAEFPKEGPSILRIQQVVRGDSAAYFCASSPTREGEKLFFGSGTQLSVL.

This clone was observed a few times. The chain links TRBV5-1 to TRBJ2-4; 12 bases are shared with TRBD2. CDR3 length: 16 residues. Germline-derived CDR1 and CDR2 are SGHRS and YFSETQ. J lost 2 bases, V lost 2 bases, and 2 bases had no gene match. The CDR3 loop is CASSFTSGRPKNIQYF. Here the CDR3 DNA reads TGCGCCAGCAGCTTCACTAGCGGGAGGCCCAAAAACATTCAGTACTTC.

The CDR3 nucleotides read TGTGCCAGCAGCCCCCCGCGGCGGGTCAAGTGGGATACGCAGTATTTT. Its translation is CASSPPRRVKWDTQYF. This chain links TRBV7-3 with TRBJ2-3, with D possibly matching TRBD2 (5 bases). This CDR3 is built from 16 residues. Looked up from germline, CDR1 is SGHTA and CDR2 is FQGTGA. The V end lost 5 bases, the J end lost 6 bases, and 21 bases lay between the germline ends.

This clone occurred a few times. The chain is built from TRBV2 and TRBJ1-5; 10 bases are shared with TRBD1. The length of the CDR3 is 15 residues. Trimming took 4 bases from V and 7 from J; bases not matched to a gene: 7. The germline CDR1 and CDR2 sequences are SNHLY and FYNNEI. The chain's CDR3 is CASSATGGARQPQHF. CDR3 DNA sequence: TGTGCCAGCAGTGCGACAGGGGGCGCGAGACAGCCCCAGCATTTT.

CDR3 nucleotide sequence: TGTGCCAGCAGTTTATTAGCTGCCTCTGGGGCCAACGTCCTGACTTTC. Translating gives CASSLLAASGANVLTF. The chain recombines TRBV27 with TRBJ2-6; D unresolved. The CDR3 sequence is 16 residues long. V lost 1 base to trimming and J lost 0 bases, with 7 bases between them. Germline V gene lookup returns CDR1 MNHEY and CDR2 SMNVEV (reference sequence).

This chain links TRBV4-1 with TRBJ2-7; D unresolved. Germline assignment: CDR1 MGHRA and CDR2 YSYEKL. The CDR3 runs to 14 residues. V dropped 4 bases and J dropped 3 bases, with 13 bases sitting between them. The CDR3 DNA reads as TGCGCCAGCAGCCCCCTCATCGGCGGCTACGAGCAGTACTTC. This translates into CASSPLIGGYEQYF.

In this sample, this clone turned up a few times. This rearrangement joins TRBV27 to TRBJ1-2, with D unresolved. With 5 bases removed from V and 4 bases from J, the gap between germline ends came to 20 bases. CDR3 length equals 16 residues. Germline lookup yields CDR1 MNHEY and CDR2 SMNVEV (reference sequence). CDR3 in DNA: TGTGCCAGCAGTCCCCATGGAACAGACGGGAGCTATGGCTACACCTTC. It specifies CASSPHGTDGSYGYTF.

The sample holds a few counts of this clone. The chain links TRBV10-3 to TRBJ1-2, with D possibly matching TRBD1 (6 bases). Trimming left V 6 bases short and J 8 bases short, with 25 bases between. CDR3 length: 16 amino acids. The germline V gene has CDR1 ENHRY and CDR2 SYGVKD. CDR3 sequence reads: CAISHSQGSVFCGYTF. The DNA of the CDR3 is TGTGCCATCAGCCATTCACAGGGTAGTGTTTTCTGCGGCTACACCTTC.

This clone was detected only a few times. The chain combines TRBV28 with TRBJ2-5; TRBD2 agrees at 8 bases. V shed 3 bases, J shed 5 bases, and the junction held 35 bases outside the gene matches. The CDR3 is 24 amino acids. The germline V gene encodes CDR1 MDHEN and CDR2 SYDVKM. The CDR3 reads CASSFPEHPGLAATQVPRGETQYF. Here the CDR3 DNA reads TGTGCCAGCAGTTTCCCCGAGCACCCCGGACTAGCAGCCACCCAAGTACCGCGCGGGGAGACCCAGTACTTC.

To note about this clone: An end of the junction differs from the germline gene, which may be a read error. The V and J genes are TRBV4-2 and TRBJ1-5; D might be TRBD1 (6 bases). Germline V lookup: CDR1 LGHNA, CDR2 YNFKEQ. The CDR3 spans 16 residues. The CDR3 DNA is TGTGCCAGCAGCCAAGAGTTGGACAGTACTTATCAGGCCCAGCATTTT. Translation: CASSQELDSTYQAQHF.

This clone appeared once. The chain has TRBV5-1 and TRBJ2-7, with a possible D match to TRBD2 (6 bases). V lost 0 bases and J 1 base, leaving 14 bases between the germline ends. Germline lookup yields CDR1 SGHRS and CDR2 YFSETQ. This CDR3 spans 16 amino acids. As DNA, the CDR3 is TGCGCCAGCAGCTTGGGGATAGCGGCCAGATCCTACGAGCAGTACTTC. Translating it yields CASSLGIAARSYEQYF. The entire variable domain, with the rest obtained from reference TRBV5-1 and TRBJ2-7, is as follows: KAGVTQTPRYLIKTRGQQVTLSCSPISGHRSVSWYQQTPGQGLQFLFEYFSETQRNKGNFPGRFSGRQFSNSRSEMNVSTLELGDSALYLCASSLGIAARSYEQYFGPGTRLTVT.

This chain joins TRBV5-4 and TRBJ2-1; TRBD1 matches at 7 bases. After removal of 0 bases from V and 8 bases from J, the junction contained 11 bases not matched to a gene. The CDR3 loop spans 16 amino acids. Germline-derived CDR1 and CDR2 are SGHNT and YYREEE (reference sequence). CDR3 residues: CASSLGPPDRADEQFF. CDR3 DNA: TGTGCCAGCAGCTTGGGACCCCCCGACAGGGCCGATGAGCAGTTCTTC.

The V call is TRBV28, the J call TRBJ2-1; 8 nucleotides line up with TRBD2. The CDR3 runs 16 residues. The germline V gene has CDR1 MDHEN and CDR2 SYDVKM. Trimming cost V 3 bases and J 3 bases; bases outside gene matches: 7. The CDR3 DNA follows: TGTGCCAGCAGTTTGGTGGTAGCGGGAAACTACAATGAGCAGTTCTTC. Translated: CASSLVVAGNYNEQFF.

This chain connects TRBV7-9 to TRBJ1-3, with a tentative D call TRBD1 (5 bases). Per the germline V gene, CDR1 is SEHNR and CDR2 is FQNEAQ (reference sequence). This CDR3 is 16 amino acids long. Between the trimmed V and J ends, which lost 4 bases and 2 bases, there was a span of 15 bases. The CDR3 protein is CASSSTGGTAGNTIYF. CDR3 in DNA: TGTGCCAGCAGCTCGACCGGGGGTACAGCTGGAAACACCATATATTTT.

The table lists this clone with a few counts. The V gene is TRBV18, the J gene TRBJ2-7; 8 bases align to TRBD2. The CDR3 consists of 21 residues. The V segment lost 1 base and the J segment 2 bases; nucleotides outside the gene matches: 22. The V gene's germline CDR1 is KGHSH and CDR2 LQKENI. The CDR3 loop is CASSPQSPERTSGSRPYEQYF. CDR3 DNA: TGTGCCAGCTCACCACAAAGCCCGGAGAGGACAAGCGGGAGTCGTCCCTACGAGCAGTACTTC.

The chain combines TRBV27 with TRBJ2-1, with TRBD1 matching 10 bases. The CDR3 covers 13 residues. Germline V gene lookup returns CDR1 MNHEY and CDR2 SMNVEV (reference sequence). The J segment lost 7 bases and the V segment lost 6 bases, leaving 3 bases of the junction unmatched. The CDR3 sequence: CASRPGQGNEQFF. In nucleotides, the CDR3 is TGTGCCAGCAGGCCGGGACAGGGGAATGAGCAGTTCTTC.

This clone showed up just a few times. The CDR3 region is CSVEQGHGTGELFF. CDR3 coding DNA: TGCAGCGTTGAACAGGGGCACGGCACCGGGGAGCTGTTTTTT. The chain has TRBV29-1 and TRBJ2-2, with D perhaps TRBD1 (6 bases). The germline V and J ends were trimmed by 2 bases and 4 bases, with 11 bases remaining between them. Germline-derived CDR1 and CDR2 are SQVTM and ANQGSEA. CDR3 length: 14 amino acids.

V and J are TRBV19 and TRBJ2-1; 8 bases map to TRBD2. The germline V gene has CDR1 LNHDA and CDR2 SQIVND (reference sequence). The CDR3 spans 18 residues. Trimming removed 0 bases from V and 1 base from J; junction bases left unmatched: 8. The CDR3 loop reads CASSIDGGGRGSYNEQFF. The CDR3 coding sequence is TGTGCCAGTAGTATAGACGGGGGGGGAAGGGGGTCCTACAATGAGCAGTTCTTC.

This clone was observed a handful of times. J is TRBJ2-1 and V is TRBV7-2; the match to TRBD1 covers 9 bases. Germline CDR1 SGHTA, CDR2 FQGNSA. V lost 4 bases to trimming and J lost 4 bases; unmatched junction nucleotides: 2. The CDR3 extends over 14 amino acids. DNA for the CDR3: TGTGCCAGCAGCTCACAGGGGGCTTACAATGAGCAGTTCTTC. Translated, it gives CASSSQGAYNEQFF.

This clone occurred a few times. The chain couples TRBV28 to TRBJ1-2; D gene uncertain. Germline values: CDR1 MDHEN, CDR2 SYDVKM. V lost 4 bases and J lost 1, with 10 bases in between. This CDR3 spans 14 amino acids. The DNA for the CDR3 is TGTGCCAGCAGTTGGGCGAACTTTAACTATGGCTACACCTTC. Protein sequence: CASSWANFNYGYTF.

In its sample, this clone was seen a few times. The chain uses TRBV7-9 and TRBJ2-7; a possible D gene is TRBD1 (6 bases). In germline, CDR1 is SEHNR, CDR2 FQNEAQ (reference sequence). The CDR3 totals 15 residues. Trimming stripped 1 base from V and 4 bases from J, with 14 bases between. CDR3 DNA sequence: TGTGCCAGCAGCTTAGAGTCCAGGGGCAGGTACGAGCAGTACTTC. It encodes CASSLESRGRYEQYF.

This clone was counted once. The V call is TRBV27, the J call TRBJ2-7; 9 nucleotides match TRBD1. CDR1 is MNHEY and CDR2 is SMNVEV in the germline V gene (reference sequence). This CDR3 spans 15 amino acids. V lost 4 bases, J lost 2 bases, and 6 bases stayed unmatched. The CDR3 loop reads CASSWHRGPPYEQYF. The DNA of the CDR3 is TGTGCCAGCAGTTGGCACAGGGGGCCCCCCTACGAGCAGTACTTC.